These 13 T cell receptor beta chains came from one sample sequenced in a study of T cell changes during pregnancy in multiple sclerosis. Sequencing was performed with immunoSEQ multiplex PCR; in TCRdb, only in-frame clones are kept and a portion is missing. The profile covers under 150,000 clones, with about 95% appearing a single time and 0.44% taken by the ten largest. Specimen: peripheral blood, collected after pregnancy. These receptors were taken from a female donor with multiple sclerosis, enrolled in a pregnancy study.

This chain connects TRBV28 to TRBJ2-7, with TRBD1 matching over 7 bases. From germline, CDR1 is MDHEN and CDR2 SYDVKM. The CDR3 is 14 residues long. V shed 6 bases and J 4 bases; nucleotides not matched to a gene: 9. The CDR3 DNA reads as TGTGCCAGCAGACCCGCCGGGACAGATTACGAGCAGTACTTC. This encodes CASRPAGTDYEQYF. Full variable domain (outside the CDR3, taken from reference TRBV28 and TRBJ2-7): DVKVTQSSRYLVKRTGEKVFLECVQDMDHENMFWYRQDPGLGLRLIYFSYDVKMKEKGDIPEGYSVSREKKERFSLILESASTNQTSMYLCASRPAGTDYEQYFGPGTRLTVT.

The CDR3 nucleotides are TGTGCCAGCAGCGTAGCTCCTACAGGGCTTACTGGAAACACCATATATTTT. As protein: CASSVAPTGLTGNTIYF. The V gene is TRBV9, the J gene TRBJ1-3; a possible D gene is TRBD1 (6 bases). Trimming left V 0 bases short and J 2 bases short, with 15 bases between. This CDR3 comprises 17 residues. Germline CDR1 reads SGDLS; CDR2 reads YYNGEE.

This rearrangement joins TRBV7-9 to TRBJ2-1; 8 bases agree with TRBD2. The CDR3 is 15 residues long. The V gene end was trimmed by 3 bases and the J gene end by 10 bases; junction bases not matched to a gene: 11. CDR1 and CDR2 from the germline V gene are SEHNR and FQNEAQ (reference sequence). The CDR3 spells CASSFSGIFQEEQFF. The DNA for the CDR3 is TGTGCCAGCAGCTTTAGCGGGATTTTCCAGGAGGAGCAGTTCTTC.

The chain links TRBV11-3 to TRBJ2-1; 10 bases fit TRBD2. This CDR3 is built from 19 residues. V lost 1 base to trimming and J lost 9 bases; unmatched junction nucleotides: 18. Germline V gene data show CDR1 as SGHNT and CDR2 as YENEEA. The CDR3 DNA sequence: TGTGCCAGCAGCTTAGGGGTAGCGGGAGGTAAAGGGCTACTTGGTGAGCAGTTCTTC. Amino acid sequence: CASSLGVAGGKGLLGEQFF.

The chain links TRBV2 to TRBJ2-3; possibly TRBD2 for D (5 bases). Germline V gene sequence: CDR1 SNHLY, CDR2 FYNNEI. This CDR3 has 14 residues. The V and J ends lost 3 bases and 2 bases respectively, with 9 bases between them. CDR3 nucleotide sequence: TGTGCCAGCAGTGATGAGGGTACCACAGATACGCAGTATTTT. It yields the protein CASSDEGTTDTQYF.

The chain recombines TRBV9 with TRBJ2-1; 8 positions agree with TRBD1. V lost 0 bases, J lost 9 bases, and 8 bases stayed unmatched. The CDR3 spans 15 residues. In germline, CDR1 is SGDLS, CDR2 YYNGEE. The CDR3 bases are TGTGCCAGCAGCGTAGGGATGACAGGGGTCGGTGAGCAGTTCTTC. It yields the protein CASSVGMTGVGEQFF.

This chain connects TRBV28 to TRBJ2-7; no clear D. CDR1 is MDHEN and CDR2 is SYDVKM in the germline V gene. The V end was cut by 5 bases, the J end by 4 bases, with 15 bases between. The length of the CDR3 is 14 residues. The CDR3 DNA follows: TGTGCCAGCAGTCACCCCGGGTCCCTTTACGAGCAGTACTTC. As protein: CASSHPGSLYEQYF.

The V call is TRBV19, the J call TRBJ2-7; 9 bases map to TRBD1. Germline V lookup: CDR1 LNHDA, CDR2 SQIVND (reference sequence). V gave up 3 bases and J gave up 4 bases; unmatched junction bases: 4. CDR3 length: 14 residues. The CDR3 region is CASSIRTGDYEQYF. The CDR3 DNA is TGTGCCAGTAGTATTCGGACAGGGGATTACGAGCAGTACTTC.

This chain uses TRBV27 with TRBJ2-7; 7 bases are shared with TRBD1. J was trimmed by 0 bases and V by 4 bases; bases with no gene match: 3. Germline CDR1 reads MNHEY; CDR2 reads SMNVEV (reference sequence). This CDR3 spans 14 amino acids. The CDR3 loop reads CASSSGTDSYEQYF. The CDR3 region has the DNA TGTGCCAGCAGTTCCGGGACAGACTCCTACGAGCAGTACTTC.

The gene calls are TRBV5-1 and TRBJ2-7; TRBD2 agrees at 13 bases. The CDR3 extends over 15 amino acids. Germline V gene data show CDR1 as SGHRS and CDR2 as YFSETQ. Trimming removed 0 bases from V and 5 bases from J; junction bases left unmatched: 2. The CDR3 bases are TGCGCCAGCAGCTTGGGACTAGCGGGGGGCCACGAGCAGTACTTC. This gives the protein CASSLGLAGGHEQYF.

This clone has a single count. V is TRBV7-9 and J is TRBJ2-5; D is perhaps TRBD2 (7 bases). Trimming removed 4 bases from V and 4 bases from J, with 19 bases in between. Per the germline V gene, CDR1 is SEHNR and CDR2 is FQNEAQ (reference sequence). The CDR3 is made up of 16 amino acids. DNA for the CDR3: TGTGCCAGCAGCTATGCCCAGAAGGGGGGGCCAGAGACCCAGTACTTC. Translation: CASSYAQKGGPETQYF. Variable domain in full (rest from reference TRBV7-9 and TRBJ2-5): DTGVSQNPRHKITKRGQNVTFRCDPISEHNRLYWYRQTLGQGPEFLTYFQNEAQLEKSRLLSDRFSAERPKGSFSTLEIQRTEQGDSAMYLCASSYAQKGGPETQYFGPGTRLLVL.

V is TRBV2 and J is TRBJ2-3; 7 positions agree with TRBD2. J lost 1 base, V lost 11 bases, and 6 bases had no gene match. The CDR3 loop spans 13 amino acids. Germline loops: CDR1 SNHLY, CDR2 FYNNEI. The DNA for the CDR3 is TGTGCCTGGGTGGCGGGGGGCACAGATACGCAGTATTTT. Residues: CAWVAGGTDTQYF.

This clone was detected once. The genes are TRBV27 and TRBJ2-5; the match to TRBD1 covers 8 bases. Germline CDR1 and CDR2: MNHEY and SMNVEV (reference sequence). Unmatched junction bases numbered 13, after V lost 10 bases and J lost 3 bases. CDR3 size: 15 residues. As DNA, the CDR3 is TGTGCCACCTCAACTCGACAGGGGACGAAAGAGACCCAGTACTTC. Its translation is CATSTRQGTKETQYF.